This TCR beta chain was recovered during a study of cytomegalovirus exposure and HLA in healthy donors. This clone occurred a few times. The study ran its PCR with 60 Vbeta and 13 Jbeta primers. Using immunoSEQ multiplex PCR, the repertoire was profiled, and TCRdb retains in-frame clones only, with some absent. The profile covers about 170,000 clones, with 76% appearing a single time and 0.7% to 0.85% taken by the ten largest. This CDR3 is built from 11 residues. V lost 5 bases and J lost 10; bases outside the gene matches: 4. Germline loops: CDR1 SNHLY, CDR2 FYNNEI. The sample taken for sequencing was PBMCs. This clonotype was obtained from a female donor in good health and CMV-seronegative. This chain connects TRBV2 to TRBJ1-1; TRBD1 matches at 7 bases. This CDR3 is CASSIDRVAFF. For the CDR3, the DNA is TGTGCCAGCAGTATCGACAGGGTAGCTTTCTTT. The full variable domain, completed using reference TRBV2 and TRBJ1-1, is EPEVTQTPSHQVTQMGQEVILRCVPISNHLYFYWYRQILGQKVEFLVSFYNNEISEKSEIFDDQFSVERPDGSNFTLKIRSTKLEDSAMYFCASSIDRVAFFGQGTRLTVV.